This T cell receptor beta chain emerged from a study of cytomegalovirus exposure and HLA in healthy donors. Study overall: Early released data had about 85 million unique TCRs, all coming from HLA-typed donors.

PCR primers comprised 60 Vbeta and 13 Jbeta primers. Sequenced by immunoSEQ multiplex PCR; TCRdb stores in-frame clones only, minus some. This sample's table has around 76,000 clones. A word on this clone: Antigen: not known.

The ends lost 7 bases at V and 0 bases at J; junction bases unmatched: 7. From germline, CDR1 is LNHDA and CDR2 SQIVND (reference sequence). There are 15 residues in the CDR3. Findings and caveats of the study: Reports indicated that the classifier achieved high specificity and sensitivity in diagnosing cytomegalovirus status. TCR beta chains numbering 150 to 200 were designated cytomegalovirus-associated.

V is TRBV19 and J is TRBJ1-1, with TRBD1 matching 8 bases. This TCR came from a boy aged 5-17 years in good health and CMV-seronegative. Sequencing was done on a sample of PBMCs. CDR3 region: CASTPTGAMNTEAFF. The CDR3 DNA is TGTGCCAGTACCCCGACAGGGGCCATGAACACTGAAGCTTTCTTT.